A selection of T cell receptor beta chains follows, all from one sample in a study of blood T cells in healthy people across ages. TCRdb ran MiXCR on the 5' RACE reads and lists one entry per CDR3 protein. Of more than 1.4 million distinct CDR3 sequences listed, about 40% are singletons. The material sequenced was blood. The source of these receptors is a woman under 30 in good health. Both conserved end residues are part of each CDR3. Each record gives: J gene, V gene, D gene, clone size, CDR3 DNA, CDR3 protein. A D gene is named only where the DNA matches it firmly. Rows give clone size only sometimes, using once, few, many, or a class for an expanded clone.

>TRBJ1-5|TRBV27|.|few
TGTGCCAGCAGTGACCTCAATAGCAATCAGCCCCAGCATTTT
CASSDLNSNQPQHF
>TRBJ2-1|TRBV10-3|.|few
TGTGCCATCAGTGAAGGTTATCAGCAGTTCTTC
CAISEGYQQFF
>TRBJ2-5|TRBV9|TRBD2|few
TGTGCCAGCAGCGACGGGACTAGCGGTCAAGAGACCCAGTACTTC
CASSDGTSGQETQYF
>TRBJ1-2|TRBV5-1|TRBD1|once
TGCGCCAGCGGCCCGGGACAGGGGGTAGATGGCTACACCTTC
CASGPGQGVDGYTF
>TRBJ2-3|TRBV20-1|.|.
TGCAGTGCTAGAGATGTACGTGGGGATACGCAGTATTTT
CSARDVRGDTQYF
>TRBJ2-4|TRBV9|.|.
TGTGCCAGCAGCTTTAGGGACTTCGACTGGAAGCAGTACTTC
CASSFRDFDWKQYF
>TRBJ1-2|TRBV30|.|.
TGTGCCTGGAGTGTACAAGGCGGCGGACATGGCTACACCTTC
CAWSVQGGGHGYTF
>TRBJ2-2|TRBV9|TRBD2|.
TGTGCCAGCAGCGTAGACGCTAGCGGGGCCACCGGGGAGCTGTTTTTT
CASSVDASGATGELFF
>TRBJ2-7|TRBV11-2|.|once
TGTGCCAGCAGCCCACGGGCCGAGACCTACGAGCAGTACTTC
CASSPRAETYEQYF
>TRBJ2-3|TRBV15|TRBD2|few
TGTGCCACCAGCAGGGCAAGGCTAGCGGGGTCCTCCCCTAGCACAGATACGCAGTATTTT
CATSRARLAGSSPSTDTQYF
>TRBJ2-1|TRBV2|.|few
TGTGCCAGCAGTGATCTATCTGATGAGCAGTTCTTC
CASSDLSDEQFF
>TRBJ1-2|TRBV7-2|TRBD1|.
TGTGCCAGCAGGCAAACACAGGGGGCAAACTATGGCTACACCTTC
CASRQTQGANYGYTF
>TRBJ2-3|TRBV10-1|TRBD2|.
TGCGCCAGCAGTGACAGCGGGAGGGTTGGAGATACGCAGTATTTT
CASSDSGRVGDTQYF
>TRBJ2-7|TRBV12-5|TRBD2|.
TGTGCTAGTGGTTCCCGTGTTAGCGGGCGTCTGGAGCAGTACTTC
CASGSRVSGRLEQYF
>TRBJ1-2|TRBV29-1|.|.
TGCAGCGCAAGTGGTCCAGGGTCCGAGGGCTACACCTTC
CSASGPGSEGYTF
>TRBJ2-1|TRBV28|TRBD1|.
TGTGCCAGCAGTCCTCGACAGGGACCCAATGAGCAGTTCTTC
CASSPRQGPNEQFF
>TRBJ2-7|TRBV4-1|.|few
TGCGCCAGCAGCCCTAAGGGGGGGCGGGAGCAGTACTTC
CASSPKGGREQYF
>TRBJ2-1|TRBV5-1|TRBD2|few
TGCGCCAGCAGCTTCTCTAGCGGGGCCTCCTACAATGAGCAGTTCTTC
CASSFSSGASYNEQFF
>TRBJ2-3|TRBV6-1|.|few
TGTGCCAGCAGTGCGACCTCCGGGACTAGCACAGATACGCAGTATTTT
CASSATSGTSTDTQYF
>TRBJ2-7|TRBV6-6|TRBD2|.
TGTGCCAGCAGTTACTCGCCTCTAGCGGGAGAATACGAGCAGTACTTC
CASSYSPLAGEYEQYF
>TRBJ2-7|TRBV12-3/TRBV12-4|TRBD2|.
TGTGCCAGCAGTTGGGGGACTAGCGGCCCTCTGAATGAGCAGTACTTC
CASSWGTSGPLNEQYF
>TRBJ2-1|TRBV20-1|.|.
TGCAGTGCTAGGGGGACCAATGAGCAGTTCTTC
CSARGTNEQFF
>TRBJ2-7|TRBV20-1|.|.
TGCAGTGCTAGAGAGGCAGGGATCACTTACGAGCAGTACTTC
CSAREAGITYEQYF
>TRBJ2-1|TRBV11-2|TRBD2|many
TGTGCCAGCAGCTTGGGAGGGGAGAGCTCCTACAATGAGCAGTTCTTC
CASSLGGESSYNEQFF
>TRBJ2-5|TRBV2|.|.
TGTGCCAGCAGTGAACAGGACCCGTACCAAGAGACCCAGTACTTC
CASSEQDPYQETQYF
>TRBJ2-3|TRBV10-3|.|.
TGTGCCATCAGTGAGGCAGGAATAGCGGTGACGATGAGCACAGATACGCAGTATTTT
CAISEAGIAVTMSTDTQYF
>TRBJ2-7|TRBV10-3|TRBD1|.
TGTGCCATCAGAACCGGGACAGGGTCAAATGAGCAGTACTTC
CAIRTGTGSNEQYF
>TRBJ1-1|TRBV28|.|few
TGTGCCAGCAGTGGCTATGGGACGGCAAACACTGAAGCTTTCTTT
CASSGYGTANTEAFF
>TRBJ2-3|TRBV11-1|TRBD1|.
TGTGCCAGCAGTTCTTTTGGACAGGATCTCACAGATACGCAGTATTTT
CASSSFGQDLTDTQYF
>TRBJ2-1|TRBV20-1|.|.
TGCAGTGCCTGGAAGGGGGTTAGTAATGAGCAGTTCTTC
CSAWKGVSNEQFF
>TRBJ2-2|TRBV7-2|.|.
TGTGCCAGCAGCCACCTTGGTCTTGGGGCCACCGGGGAGCTGTTTTTT
CASSHLGLGATGELFF